These 31 T cell receptor beta chains were sequenced from one sample in a study of cytomegalovirus exposure and HLA in healthy donors. In the PCR, 60 Vbeta and 13 Jbeta primers were used. Profiled with immunoSEQ multiplex PCR; TCRdb holds only in-frame clones, not every one. This sample has approximately 220,000 clones; over 80% occur once, and the top ten carry approximately 0.71%. Sequenced input: PBMCs. The receptors originated from a boy between 2 and 10 years old in good health and CMV-seronegative.

The chain employs TRBV13 and TRBJ2-1; D might be TRBD2 (5 bases). V lost 8 bases and J lost 3, with 14 bases in between. Germline CDR1 PRHDT, CDR2 FYEKMQ (reference sequence). This CDR3 comprises 14 residues. The CDR3 DNA reads TGTGCCAGCGGCCTGGGAGAGGGCTACAATGAGCAGTTCTTC. It codes for CASGLGEGYNEQFF.

This clone showed up just once. The V call is TRBV2, the J call TRBJ2-5; possibly TRBD2 for D (5 bases). V lost 5 bases and J 5 bases, leaving 12 bases between the germline ends. Germline V lookup: CDR1 SNHLY, CDR2 FYNNEI. The CDR3 consists of 13 residues. The chain's CDR3 is CASSQRGMETQYF. The CDR3 nucleotides read TGTGCCAGCAGTCAACGGGGAATGGAGACCCAGTACTTC.

CDR3 sequence reads: CASSGPPGLAGLTDTQYF. CDR3 nucleotide sequence: TGCGCCAGCAGTGGGCCTCCGGGACTAGCGGGTCTCACAGATACGCAGTATTTT. The chain links TRBV10-1 to TRBJ2-3, with TRBD2 identical over 12 bases. V shed 4 bases, J shed 2 bases, and the junction held 10 bases outside the gene matches. CDR1 WNHNN and CDR2 SYGVQD come from the germline V gene (reference sequence). The CDR3 spans 18 residues.

The CDR3: CASSTGHSEGNSPLHF. The CDR3 DNA is TGCGCCAGCAGCACCGGCCACAGCGAGGGTAATTCACCCCTCCACTTT. This chain links TRBV5-1 with TRBJ1-6, with D hard to call. This CDR3 spans 16 amino acids. Per germline, CDR1 SGHRS and CDR2 YFSETQ. The V gene lost 4 bases and the J gene lost 6 bases, with 17 bases spanning the gap.

The CDR3 nucleotides read TGTGCCAGCTCTACGACTGGCCAGCGGGTGCAAGAGACCCAGTACTTC. Its protein is CASSTTGQRVQETQYF. The rearrangement joins TRBV18 to TRBJ2-5; TRBD2 is a possible D gene (6 bases). V was pared by 6 bases and J by 2 bases, with 19 bases between. Germline V gives CDR1 KGHSH, CDR2 LQKENI. This CDR3 has 16 amino acids.

The V gene is TRBV19, the J gene TRBJ1-2, with D unclear. V was pared by 7 bases and J by 3 bases, with 9 bases between. CDR3 length: 12 residues. Germline V gene sequence: CDR1 LNHDA, CDR2 SQIVND (reference sequence). CDR3 sequence reads: CASNGWYYGYTF. CDR3 bases: TGTGCCAGTAATGGCTGGTACTATGGCTACACCTTC.

The chain employs TRBV19 and TRBJ2-7, with a possible D match to TRBD1 (7 bases). Trimming cost V 5 bases and J 5 bases, with 16 bases left between them. CDR1 is LNHDA and CDR2 is SQIVND in the germline V gene (reference sequence). This CDR3 is built from 14 residues. The CDR3 nucleotides read TGTGCCAGTAGTTTTGTCCAGGGGGGTAACGAGCAGTACTTC. Translation gives CASSFVQGGNEQYF.

The chain is built from TRBV6-1 and TRBJ2-1; 9 bases map to TRBD1. The CDR3 extends over 13 amino acids. Trimming took 6 bases from V and 9 from J; bases not matched to a gene: 6. Looked up from germline, CDR1 is MNHNS and CDR2 is SASEGT. The chain's CDR3 is CASRRDREGEQFF. In DNA, the CDR3 is TGTGCCAGCAGACGGGACAGGGAGGGTGAGCAGTTCTTC.

V is TRBV30 and J is TRBJ1-2; 7 nucleotides match TRBD1. Trimming took 5 bases from V and 3 from J; bases not matched to a gene: 0. This CDR3 is built from 11 residues. Germline V lookup: CDR1 GTSNPN, CDR2 SVGIG (reference sequence). CDR3 protein: CAWGQDYGYTF. The CDR3 coding sequence is TGTGCCTGGGGACAGGACTATGGCTACACCTTC. The variable domain in full, completed from reference TRBV30 and TRBJ1-2, reads SQTIHQWPATLVQPVGSPLSLECTVEGTSNPNLYWYRQAAGRGLQLLFYSVGIGQISSEVPQNLSASRPQDRQFILSSKKLLLSDSGFYLCAWGQDYGYTFGSGTRLTVV.

The sample holds a few counts of this clone. The CDR3 carries no conserved terminal phenylalanine or tryptophan, so it likely arises from a read error. It is unclear where the CDR3 begins or ends on the DNA, so no DNA is shown, and the CDR3 is as TCRdb lists it. The genes are TRBV6-1 and TRBJ1-2. Germline V gene sequence: CDR1 MNHNS, CDR2 SASEGT. Termini included, the CDR3 measures 8 amino acids. CDR3 protein: CASSPRDL.

This clone has only a few counts. V gene TRBV7-9 combines with J gene TRBJ2-5, with D uncertain. V was cut by 6 bases and J by 5 bases, with 16 bases left in between. Germline CDR1 and CDR2: SEHNR and FQNEAQ (reference sequence). The CDR3 contains 14 residues. CDR3 DNA sequence: TGTGCCAGCAGTCCTTTGTGGTTGGAGGAGACCCAGTACTTC. Amino acid sequence: CASSPLWLEETQYF.

Concerning this clone: One junction end disagrees with the germline gene, perhaps due to a read error. The gene calls are TRBV7-7 and TRBJ2-5; 10 bases are a match to TRBD2. Germline V gene data show CDR1 as SSHAT and CDR2 as FNYEAQ (reference sequence). This CDR3 is 16 amino acids long. This CDR3 is CASSLTLAGAGETQYF. CDR3 coding DNA: TGTGCTAGCAGCCTCACTCTAGCGGGGGCTGGGGAGACCCAGTACTTC.

V gene TRBV15 combines with J gene TRBJ2-5, with 7 bases that match TRBD1. The germline CDR1 and CDR2 sequences are LNHNV and YYDKDF (reference sequence). The V gene end was trimmed by 4 bases and the J gene end by 0 bases; junction bases not matched to a gene: 2. The CDR3 runs 14 residues. The CDR3 here is CATSKGQYQETQYF. In nucleotides, the CDR3 is TGTGCCACCAGCAAGGGACAGTACCAAGAGACCCAGTACTTC.

The rearrangement uses TRBV6-1 and TRBJ1-4, with D hard to call. CDR1 is MNHNS, CDR2 SASEGT, per germline. This CDR3 spans 13 amino acids. The V end was cut by 4 bases, the J end by 8 bases, with 11 bases between. Here the CDR3 reads CASSGPGTEKLFF. CDR3 nucleotides: TGTGCCAGCAGTGGGCCGGGTACCGAAAAACTGTTTTTT.

This rearrangement joins TRBV4-1 to TRBJ2-5; D call uncertain. The J call may be in error: the DNA end matches TRBJ2-7 better. CDR1 and CDR2 (germline): MGHRA, YSYEKL. This CDR3 region has 11 residues. The CDR3 protein is CASSQSYEQYF. The CDR3 DNA reads as TGCGCCAGCAGCCAATCTTACGAGCAGTACTTC.

The CDR3 DNA reads as TGTGCCAGCAGTTACGTAGGACAGGTTCTGGAGGGCTACACCTTC. As protein: CASSYVGQVLEGYTF. This chain links TRBV6-5 with TRBJ1-2, with 7 bases aligning to TRBD1. The CDR3 consists of 15 residues. V dropped 2 bases and J dropped 8; count of bases not matched to a gene: 11. CDR1 MNHEY and CDR2 SVGAGI come from the germline V gene.

The chain combines TRBV7-2 with TRBJ2-7, with 11 bases that match TRBD2. Germline V CDR1 and CDR2: SGHTA, FQGNSA. The V and J ends lost 5 bases and 0 bases, in that order; junction bases with no gene match: 3. The CDR3 loop spans 15 amino acids. Here the CDR3 reads CASSPSGGPSYEQYF. In DNA, the CDR3 is TGTGCCAGCAGCCCTAGCGGGGGGCCCTCCTACGAGCAGTACTTC.

This sequence joins TRBV5-1 and TRBJ2-5, with D possibly TRBD2 on 5 matching bases. V dropped 5 bases and J dropped 1 base, with 15 bases sitting between them. The germline V gene encodes CDR1 SGHRS and CDR2 YFSETQ. CDR3 length: 15 residues. CDR3: CASRKDSGFQETQYF. The CDR3 DNA is TGCGCCAGCAGGAAGGACTCGGGGTTCCAAGAGACCCAGTACTTC.

This chain connects TRBV30 to TRBJ1-2; 11 bases are a match to TRBD1. V lost 4 bases, J lost 4 bases, and 8 bases stayed unmatched. Per germline, CDR1 GTSNPN and CDR2 SVGIG (reference sequence). The length of the CDR3 is 15 residues. CDR3 region: CAWKTGQGAFYGYTF. CDR3 DNA sequence: TGTGCCTGGAAAACTGGACAGGGGGCGTTCTATGGCTACACCTTC.

The chain couples TRBV21-1 to TRBJ2-7; TRBD2 is the table's D call and was not checked against the DNA. TRBV21-1 has pseudogene status. This CDR3 comprises 15 residues. CDR3 amino acids: CASSQRQHFRGEQYF. In DNA form, the CDR3 reads TGTGCCAGCAGTCAAAGGCAACACTTCCGAGGGGAGCAGTACTTC.

This sequence joins TRBV6-6 and TRBJ2-7, with D possibly matching TRBD2 (5 bases). Germline CDR1 and CDR2: MNHNY and SVGAGI (reference sequence). V was clipped by 6 bases and J by 5 bases, with 20 bases between them. This CDR3 has 15 residues. CDR3 region: CASSTTSSFRHEQYF. CDR3 DNA sequence: TGTGCCAGCAGCACCACTAGTAGTTTTCGTCACGAGCAGTACTTC.

The rearrangement uses TRBV10-1 and TRBJ2-7, with 7 bases that match TRBD2. Germline CDR1 reads WNHNN; CDR2 reads SYGVQD (reference sequence). V lost 3 bases and J lost 6; bases outside the gene matches: 14. The CDR3 is 16 amino acids. The CDR3 DNA reads TGCGCCAGCAGTGATGTATATGGGACTAACATCTTCGAGCAGTACTTC. Translating gives CASSDVYGTNIFEQYF.

The chain links TRBV4-2 to TRBJ2-5, with a tentative D call TRBD2 (5 bases). The J call may be faulty, since TRBJ2-7 better matches the DNA end. The CDR3 covers 16 residues. Germline V lookup: CDR1 LGHNA, CDR2 YNFKEQ. The CDR3 region is CASSQDTSGEHYEQYF. DNA for the CDR3: TGTGCCAGCAGCCAAGATACGAGCGGAGAACACTACGAGCAGTACTTC.

The chain has TRBV5-1 and TRBJ2-3, with 9 bases aligning to TRBD1. With V trimmed by 4 bases and J by 1 base, 4 bases remained unmatched. CDR3 length: 15 residues. Germline loops: CDR1 SGHRS, CDR2 YFSETQ. In DNA, the CDR3 is TGCGCCAGCAGCCCCAGGGACAGGGGCACAGATACGCAGTATTTT. It translates to CASSPRDRGTDTQYF.

This rearrangement joins TRBV5-1 to TRBJ2-5; perhaps TRBD2 as D (5 bases). Germline V gives CDR1 SGHRS, CDR2 YFSETQ. V lost 7 bases, J lost 4 bases, and 20 bases lay in between. This CDR3 has 15 residues. For the CDR3, the DNA is TGCGCCAGCGCCTCCTCGGTGGGAGTTTTAGAGACCCAGTACTTC. Translation gives CASASSVGVLETQYF.

The V call is TRBV5-1, the J call TRBJ2-5; 9 bases fit TRBD1. V dropped 4 bases and J dropped 5; count of bases not matched to a gene: 9. This CDR3 has 15 residues. Per germline, CDR1 SGHRS and CDR2 YFSETQ. The CDR3 loop is CASSVDGTGRETQYF. As DNA, the CDR3 is TGCGCCAGCAGCGTGGACGGGACAGGGAGGGAGACCCAGTACTTC.

CDR3 region: CATSRDRGAGNTIYF. In DNA, the CDR3 is TGTGCCACCAGCAGGGACAGAGGTGCTGGAAACACCATATATTTT. The chain carries TRBV15 and TRBJ1-3, with TRBD1 as a possible D gene (6 bases). Looked up from germline, CDR1 is LNHNV and CDR2 is YYDKDF (reference sequence). Trimming took off 3 bases at V and 2 bases at J, with 11 bases between the two ends. CDR3 size: 15 residues. The full variable domain, with the rest looked up from reference TRBV15 and TRBJ1-3, is DAMVIQNPRYQVTQFGKPVTLSCSQTLNHNVMYWYQQKSSQAPKLLFHYYDKDFNNEADTPDNFQSRRPNTSFCFLDIRSPGLGDTAMYLCATSRDRGAGNTIYFGEGSWLTVV.

The gene calls are TRBV5-4 and TRBJ2-6, with D tentatively TRBD2 (5 bases). The germline CDR1 and CDR2 sequences are SGHNT and YYREEE (reference sequence). Trimming cost V 0 bases and J 0 bases, with 7 bases left between them. This CDR3 contains 16 residues. CDR3: CASSLGRDSGANVLTF. CDR3 nucleotides: TGTGCCAGCAGCTTGGGTCGGGACTCTGGGGCCAACGTCCTGACTTTC.

This clone was seen a few times. Other DNA sequences in this specimen translate into the identical CDR3. The V call is TRBV5-1, the J call TRBJ1-5; a possible D gene is TRBD1 (6 bases). Germline V gives CDR1 SGHRS, CDR2 YFSETQ. V was cut by 2 bases and J by 0 bases, with 6 bases left in between. This CDR3 is 14 amino acids long. The CDR3: CASSLGGSNQPQHF. The DNA for the CDR3 is TGCGCCAGCAGCTTAGGGGGTAGCAATCAGCCCCAGCATTTT.

This clone was seen only once. The gene calls are TRBV30 and TRBJ2-5; D unresolved. CDR1 is GTSNPN and CDR2 is SVGIG in the germline V gene (reference sequence). V was clipped by 0 bases and J by 3 bases, with 5 bases between them. This CDR3 spans 12 amino acids. The CDR3 region is CAWSVYEETQYF. The DNA for the CDR3 is TGTGCCTGGAGTGTATATGAAGAGACCCAGTACTTC.

This chain connects TRBV4-1 to TRBJ2-7; 8 nucleotides match TRBD1. V lost 3 bases, J lost 5 bases, and 6 bases stayed unmatched. Per germline, CDR1 MGHRA and CDR2 YSYEKL. The CDR3 contains 14 residues. In DNA, the CDR3 is TGCGCCAGCAGCCACTGGTCAGGGGGCGACGAGCAGTACTTC. It encodes CASSHWSGGDEQYF.